These 26 T cell receptor beta chains were sequenced from one sample in a study of shared clonotypes between healthy human individuals. Profiling relied on immunoSEQ multiplex PCR, and the TCRdb table lists in-frame clones only, not all of them. This sample has 950,000 to 1,300,000 clones, with roughly 70% found just once. The sample consisted of memory CD4+ T cells sorted from blood. Subset here: CD45RA-negative fraction. These receptor sequences come from a man between 18 and 35 years old in good health.

V is TRBV7-2 and J is TRBJ2-1, with TRBD2 matching over 11 bases. CDR1 is SGHTA, CDR2 FQGNSA, per germline. Germline trimming cut 0 bases from V and 6 bases from J; bases unmatched to any gene: 1. The length of the CDR3 is 15 residues. CDR3 sequence reads: CASSLAGLAANEQFF. For the CDR3, the DNA is TGTGCCAGCAGCTTAGCGGGACTAGCGGCCAATGAGCAGTTCTTC.

This clone was observed a handful of times. The CDR3 DNA reads as TGTGCCAGCAGCCCCGGAGTTACCACCGGGGAGCTGTTTTTT. Protein sequence: CASSPGVTTGELFF. The chain is built from TRBV14 and TRBJ2-2, with D uncertain. The CDR3 is 14 residues long. Deletions cut 4 bases from V and 4 bases from J, with 10 bases between. The germline CDR1 and CDR2 sequences are SGHDN and FVKESK.

J is TRBJ1-1 and V is TRBV7-9; no firm D call. Germline V gene data show CDR1 as SEHNR and CDR2 as FQNEAQ (reference sequence). Trimming took off 0 bases at V and 1 base at J, with 12 bases between the two ends. CDR3 length: 16 residues. The CDR3 nucleotides read TGTGCCAGCAGCTTAGCGTTGGGAAAGGAGAACACTGAAGCTTTCTTT. Translated, it gives CASSLALGKENTEAFF.

V gene TRBV4-3 combines with J gene TRBJ2-2, with a weak D call TRBD2 (6 bases). The CDR3 has 19 amino acids. Germline CDR1 LGHNA, CDR2 YSLEER. Trimming removed 0 bases at V and 5 bases at J, with 22 bases between. The CDR3 region is CASSQDAGWPLMGTGELFF. In DNA form, the CDR3 reads TGCGCCAGCAGCCAAGATGCGGGGTGGCCCCTCATGGGTACCGGGGAGCTGTTTTTT.

V gene TRBV7-2 combines with J gene TRBJ1-6; 7 bases match TRBD1. V lost 5 bases, J lost 7 bases, and 5 bases stayed unmatched. Per the germline V gene, CDR1 is SGHTA and CDR2 is FQGNSA. The length of the CDR3 is 14 residues. CDR3 loop: CASSPRQGNSPLHF. The CDR3 nucleotides are TGTGCCAGCAGCCCCCGACAGGGCAATTCACCCCTCCACTTT.

The J gene is TRBJ2-5, the V gene TRBV25-1, with D perhaps assigned TRBD1 or TRBD2 (7 bases each). Germline values: CDR1 MGHDK, CDR2 SYGVNS. This CDR3 has 14 amino acids. Trimming cost V 4 bases and J 5 bases, with 14 bases left between them. Here the CDR3 DNA reads TGTGCCAGCAGTGGTTTCAGGGGGGGGGAGACCCAGTACTTC. Its protein product is CASSGFRGGETQYF.

The chain has TRBV6-1 and TRBJ2-5, with D perhaps being TRBD1 or TRBD2 (5 bases each). The germline CDR1 and CDR2 sequences are MNHNS and SASEGT. The CDR3 spans 12 residues. The V end was cut by 1 base, the J end by 14 bases, with 14 bases between. The CDR3 loop reads CASSEERDLRYF. The CDR3 DNA is TGTGCCAGCAGTGAAGAGAGGGACCTTAGATACTTC.

This clone was picked up many times. The CDR3 region is CASSQPSAGEQYF. CDR3 in DNA: TGTGCCAGCAGCCAACCTAGCGCCGGCGAGCAGTACTTC. This chain uses TRBV7-2 with TRBJ2-7; D is possibly TRBD2 (6 bases). Trimming pared 5 bases from V and 6 bases from J, leaving 14 bases between. The CDR3 sequence is 13 residues long. Germline V lookup: CDR1 SGHTA, CDR2 FQGNSA.

The V call is TRBV6-6, the J call TRBJ2-7; TRBD2 matches 7 bases. The CDR3 runs to 14 residues. Trimming removed 2 bases from V and 3 bases from J; junction bases left unmatched: 4. Germline CDR1 and CDR2: MNHNY and SVGAGI (reference sequence). The CDR3 region is CASSYDGLVYEQYF. CDR3 coding DNA: TGTGCCAGCAGTTACGACGGACTAGTCTACGAGCAGTACTTC.

V gene TRBV6-5 combines with J gene TRBJ2-2; D may be TRBD2 (6 bases). Per the germline V gene, CDR1 is MNHEY and CDR2 is SVGAGI. V was cut by 10 bases and J by 4 bases, with 13 bases left in between. The CDR3 runs to 13 residues. CDR3 loop: CAIRQAGTGELFF. CDR3 nucleotide sequence: TGTGCCATCAGACAAGCGGGCACCGGGGAGCTGTTTTTT.

This clone has just one count. The CDR3 bases are TGCGCCAGCAGCTTGGATAGGGTTAACCGGGAAAAACTGTTTTTT. Translation: CASSLDRVNREKLFF. The chain joins TRBV5-1 to TRBJ1-4; D not certain. The CDR3 is 15 amino acids. Germline V gene data show CDR1 as SGHRS and CDR2 as YFSETQ. The ends were cut back, 0 bases at V and 8 bases at J, with 14 bases in the middle.

The chain recombines TRBV2 with TRBJ2-3; D gene unclear. Germline CDR1 SNHLY, CDR2 FYNNEI. CDR3 length: 13 amino acids. Trimming pared 7 bases from V and 4 bases from J, leaving 12 bases between. The CDR3 DNA is TGTGCCAGCACCCTTCAAAGGGCAGATACGCAGTATTTT. Amino acid sequence: CASTLQRADTQYF.

V is TRBV10-3 and J is TRBJ2-5; D possibly corresponds to TRBD2 (5 bases). The CDR3 consists of 14 residues. Trimming took off 10 bases at V and 2 bases at J, with 17 bases between the two ends. Germline V gene sequence: CDR1 ENHRY, CDR2 SYGVKD. The CDR3 protein is CATTSAAGQETQYF. CDR3 in DNA: TGTGCCACCACCAGTGCCGCGGGTCAAGAGACCCAGTACTTC.

As to this clone: Other DNA sequences within the sample encode an identical CDR3. V and J are TRBV18 and TRBJ2-7; D remains ambiguous. The CDR3 length is 14 residues. Trimming stripped 3 bases from V and 2 bases from J, with 11 bases between. The germline V gene has CDR1 KGHSH and CDR2 LQKENI. CDR3 region: CASSPGYPTYEQYF. CDR3 coding DNA: TGTGCCAGCTCACCGGGCTACCCCACCTACGAGCAGTACTTC.

The chain employs TRBV11-3 and TRBJ2-3; 15 nucleotides line up with TRBD2. Trimming cost V 4 bases and J 7 bases; bases outside gene matches: 6. The CDR3 totals 16 residues. Germline V gene lookup returns CDR1 SGHNT and CDR2 YENEEA. The CDR3 reads CASSSGTSGGFHTQYF. As DNA, the CDR3 is TGTGCCAGCAGCTCAGGGACTAGCGGGGGGTTCCATACGCAGTATTTT.

The chain is built from TRBV28 and TRBJ1-2; the D gene is possibly TRBD1 (6 bases). The V gene's germline CDR1 is MDHEN and CDR2 SYDVKM. V was pared by 2 bases and J by 7 bases, with 11 bases between. CDR3 length: 13 residues. CDR3 residues: CASSLQGFVGYTF. In DNA, the CDR3 is TGTGCCAGCAGTTTACAGGGGTTTGTTGGCTACACCTTC.

The chain recombines TRBV9 with TRBJ2-3; TRBD2 might be the D (6 bases). CDR1 and CDR2 (germline): SGDLS, YYNGEE. The V end was cut by 4 bases, the J end by 4 bases, with 13 bases between. There are 14 residues in the CDR3. The CDR3: CASSPWGGADTQYF. In DNA form, the CDR3 reads TGTGCCAGCAGCCCTTGGGGCGGGGCAGATACGCAGTATTTT.

This clone was found a few times. This rearrangement joins TRBV10-3 to TRBJ2-2; 8 bases align to TRBD1. This CDR3 has 15 residues. Germline V gives CDR1 ENHRY, CDR2 SYGVKD. CDR3 amino acids: CANSGSGGDTGELFF. The CDR3 DNA is TGTGCTAATTCCGGGTCAGGGGGCGACACCGGGGAGCTGTTTTTT.

Comment on this clone: This same CDR3 is encoded by further DNA sequences in the sample. This chain links TRBV27 with TRBJ1-2; D is possibly TRBD1 (6 bases). The CDR3 is 13 residues long. The germline V gene has CDR1 MNHEY and CDR2 SMNVEV (reference sequence). The V end was cut by 0 bases, the J end by 4 bases, with 6 bases between. CDR3 residues: CASSLSGGYGYTF. In DNA form, the CDR3 reads TGTGCCAGCAGTTTATCAGGGGGCTATGGCTACACCTTC.

The rearrangement joins TRBV11-3 to TRBJ2-3; D remains unclear. Trimming stripped 5 bases from V and 6 bases from J, with 12 bases between. The CDR3 is 13 residues long. CDR1 is SGHNT, CDR2 YENEEA, per germline. For the CDR3, the DNA is TGTGCCAGCAGCACCCCTGCGCTTGATACGCAGTATTTT. It translates to CASSTPALDTQYF.

The CDR3 loop is CASSFYYEQYF. The CDR3 region has the DNA TGTGCCAGCAGTTTTTACTACGAGCAGTACTTC. V and J are TRBV28 and TRBJ2-7; D is undetermined. Germline V gives CDR1 MDHEN, CDR2 SYDVKM. V was clipped by 3 bases and J by 3 bases, with 3 bases between them. This CDR3 is built from 11 residues.

Points on this clone: An end of the junction differs from the germline gene, which may be a read error. The chain carries TRBV29-1 and TRBJ2-5, with D perhaps given as TRBD1 or TRBD2 (5 bases each). This CDR3 region has 15 residues. CDR1 SQVTM and CDR2 ANQGSEA come from the germline V gene. The CDR3 DNA reads as TGCAGCGTTGGGCCCGGGACCTCCCCACAAGAGGCCCAGTACTTC. It is translated as CSVGPGTSPQEAQYF.

The chain couples TRBV5-6 to TRBJ2-7; 7 positions match TRBD2. Germline assignment: CDR1 SGHDT and CDR2 YYEEEE. This CDR3 spans 14 amino acids. Unmatched junction bases numbered 9, after V lost 9 bases and J lost 0 bases. Here the CDR3 reads CATTRAGSSYEQYF. The CDR3 DNA sequence: TGTGCCACCACTCGAGCGGGGAGCTCCTACGAGCAGTACTTC.

This clone has more than one count but fewer than ten. The J gene is TRBJ1-3, the V gene TRBV2; TRBD1 might be the D (5 bases). Trimming stripped 0 bases from V and 1 base from J, with 10 bases between. Germline V lookup: CDR1 SNHLY, CDR2 FYNNEI. The CDR3 runs to 16 residues. CDR3 sequence (DNA): TGTGCCAGCAGTGAAGCGGTCGGGGGATCTGGAAACACCATATATTTT. As protein: CASSEAVGGSGNTIYF. The variable domain in full, with the rest retrieved from reference TRBV2 and TRBJ1-3, is EPEVTQTPSHQVTQMGQEVILRCVPISNHLYFYWYRQILGQKVEFLVSFYNNEISEKSEIFDDQFSVERPDGSNFTLKIRSTKLEDSAMYFCASSEAVGGSGNTIYFGEGSWLTVV.

Concerning this clone: Within the sample, other DNA sequences also encode this same CDR3. The V gene is TRBV7-2, the J gene TRBJ2-5; maybe TRBD2 (5 bases). Germline assignment: CDR1 SGHTA and CDR2 FQGNSA. The CDR3 is made up of 13 amino acids. The ends were cut back, 1 base at V and 4 bases at J, with 7 bases in the middle. CDR3 sequence reads: CASSLERGETQYF. The CDR3 DNA follows: TGTGCCAGCAGCTTAGAACGGGGAGAGACCCAGTACTTC.

Written as DNA, the CDR3 is TGTGCCATCAGCGAATCAGGGAATGGCAACTATGGCTACACCTTC. This codes for CAISESGNGNYGYTF. The V call is TRBV10-3, the J call TRBJ1-2; the D gene is possibly TRBD1 (5 bases). This CDR3 comprises 15 residues. V was pared by 6 bases and J by 2 bases, with 16 bases between. Germline-derived CDR1 and CDR2 are ENHRY and SYGVKD.